These 2 T cell receptor beta chains were sequenced from one sample in a study of blood T cell repertoires in COVID-19. Sequenced by immunoSEQ multiplex PCR; TCRdb stores in-frame clones only, minus some. This table has about 76,000 clones, under 95% appearing once. Sequences were obtained from peripheral blood. The receptors stem from a human donor in a cohort sampled during active COVID-19.

The V call is TRBV6-6, the J call TRBJ1-1; D gene ambiguous. There are 13 residues in the CDR3. Trimming stripped 6 bases from V and 3 bases from J, with 11 bases between. Germline CDR1 reads MNHNY; CDR2 reads SVGAGI (reference sequence). This CDR3 is CASSRNTYTEAFF. In DNA form, the CDR3 reads TGTGCCAGCAGCCGCAACACCTACACTGAAGCTTTCTTT.

The rearrangement uses TRBV4-3 and TRBJ1-2; TRBD1 aligns across 8 bases. The CDR3 consists of 15 residues. Germline V lookup: CDR1 LGHNA, CDR2 YSLEER. After removal of 1 base from V and 4 bases from J, the junction contained 5 bases not matched to a gene. The CDR3 reads CASSQGGTGVYGYTF. For the CDR3, the DNA is TGCGCCAGCAGCCAAGGAGGGACAGGAGTCTATGGCTACACCTTC.